This TCR beta chain originates from a study of technical replicates of blood from several donors. Using immunoSEQ multiplex PCR, the repertoire was profiled, and TCRdb retains in-frame clones only, with some absent. This table has around 80,000 clones, approximately 89% appearing once. V gave up 8 bases and J gave up 4 bases, with 17 bases separating them. Germline values: CDR1 MNHNS, CDR2 SASEGT. The CDR3 runs 14 residues. The material sequenced was T cells isolated from PBMCs. The genes are TRBV6-1 and TRBJ1-2; D gene uncertain. The sequence came from a human donor in good health. The CDR3 DNA reads TGTGCCAGCGCCCCGGGTAGAGAAGTCTATGGCTACACCTTC. Translated: CASAPGREVYGYTF.